This TCR beta chain stems from a study of blood T cell repertoires in COVID-19. In the study overall: PBMCs, B-cell-depleted T cells, or T cells were the source of the cDNA or gDNA that made up the material.

During active infection, Seattle patients enrolled and were then monitored through disease. The germline gives CDR1 LNHDA, CDR2 SQIVND (reference sequence). This CDR3 region has 14 residues. V lost 7 bases to trimming and J lost 7 bases, with 17 bases between them. This table comes from immunoSEQ multiplex PCR, and its TCRdb copy is limited to in-frame clones, with some not included. The sample lists 250,000 to 350,000 clones, around 81% occurring once. Sequencing used peripheral blood. This receptor was obtained from a person between 65 and 80 years old with COVID-19, enrolled during active disease. The chain recombines TRBV19 with TRBJ1-5; D possibly corresponds to TRBD1 (5 bases). The CDR3 protein is CASTPGGAGQPQHF. Here the CDR3 DNA reads TGTGCCAGTACCCCGGGAGGGGCTGGGCAGCCCCAGCATTTT.